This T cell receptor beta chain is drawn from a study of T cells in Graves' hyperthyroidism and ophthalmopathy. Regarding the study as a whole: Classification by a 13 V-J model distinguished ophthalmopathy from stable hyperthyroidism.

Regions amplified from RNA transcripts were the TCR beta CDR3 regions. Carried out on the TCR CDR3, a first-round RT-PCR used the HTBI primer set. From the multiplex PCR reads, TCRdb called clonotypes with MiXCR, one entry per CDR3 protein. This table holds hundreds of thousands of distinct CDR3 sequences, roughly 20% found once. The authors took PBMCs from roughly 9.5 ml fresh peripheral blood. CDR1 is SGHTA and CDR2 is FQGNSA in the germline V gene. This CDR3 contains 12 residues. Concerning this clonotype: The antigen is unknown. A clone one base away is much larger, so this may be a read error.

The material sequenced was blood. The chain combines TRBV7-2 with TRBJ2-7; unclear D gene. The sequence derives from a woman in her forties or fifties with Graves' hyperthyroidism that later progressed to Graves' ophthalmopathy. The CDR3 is CASSLTSYERYF. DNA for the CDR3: TGTGCCAGCAGCTTAACGTCCTACGAGCGGTACTTC.